The 26 T cell receptor beta chains presented below share a single source sample, sequenced in a study of blood T cell repertoires in COVID-19. Generated by immunoSEQ multiplex PCR, the TCRdb table keeps only in-frame clones and is missing some. The sample shows some 170,000 clones, 80% to 90% of them seen only once. The material sequenced was PBMCs or T cells enriched from blood (not recorded which). These receptor sequences come from a man between 45 and 60 years old who had recovered from COVID-19.

Here the CDR3 reads CASRPGVLERHEQYF. As DNA, the CDR3 is TGTGCCAGCAGGCCCGGCGTTCTCGAGCGGCACGAGCAGTACTTC. This chain joins TRBV6-5 and TRBJ2-7; perhaps TRBD2 as D (5 bases). Trimming cost V 6 bases and J 5 bases, with 20 bases left between them. Germline V lookup: CDR1 MNHEY, CDR2 SVGAGI. CDR3 length: 15 residues.

This clone was recorded a few times. Other DNA sequences in this specimen translate into the identical CDR3. This chain uses TRBV6-1 with TRBJ2-1; 10 bases are a match to TRBD1. The trim removed 1 base at V and 7 bases at J, leaving 4 bases unmatched. The CDR3 runs to 15 residues. Germline V lookup: CDR1 MNHNS, CDR2 SASEGT. CDR3 loop: CASSEEDRGLNEQFF. The CDR3 DNA follows: TGTGCCAGCAGTGAAGAGGACAGGGGGTTAAATGAGCAGTTCTTC.

V usage is TRBV3-1 (or the pseudogene TRBV3-2) and J usage is TRBJ2-1; TRBD2 matches at 12 bases. CDR1 LGHDT and CDR2 YNNKEL come from the germline V gene (reference sequence). The J segment lost 12 bases and the V segment lost 0 bases, leaving 3 bases of the junction unmatched. The CDR3 covers 14 residues. The CDR3 sequence is CASSQEVLAGGQFF. CDR3 sequence (DNA): TGTGCCAGCAGCCAAGAGGTACTAGCGGGGGGGCAGTTCTTC.

The chain joins TRBV14 to TRBJ2-7; TRBD2 might be the D (7 bases). V lost 1 base to trimming and J lost 2 bases, with 15 bases between them. Germline assignment: CDR1 SGHDN and CDR2 FVKESK. The CDR3 loop spans 16 amino acids. The DNA of the CDR3 is TGTGCCAGCAGCCAAGTCAGAGGGGGGGCCACCTACGAGCAGTACTTC. This sequence encodes CASSQVRGGATYEQYF.

The J gene is TRBJ1-5, the V gene TRBV3-1 (or the pseudogene TRBV3-2); TRBD1 matches at 7 bases. Per germline, CDR1 LGHDT and CDR2 YNNKEL (reference sequence). The J segment lost 6 bases and the V segment lost 3 bases, leaving 5 bases of the junction unmatched. CDR3 size: 14 residues. DNA of the CDR3: TGTGCCAGCAGCCAGACAGGGTTGGCTCAGCCCCAGCATTTT. Translated, it gives CASSQTGLAQPQHF.

The rearrangement joins TRBV20-1 to TRBJ1-2; D is possibly TRBD1 (5 bases). The CDR3 consists of 15 residues. V lost 3 bases to trimming and J lost 5 bases, with 19 bases between them. Germline values: CDR1 DFQATT, CDR2 SNEGSKA (reference sequence). In DNA, the CDR3 is TGCAGTGCTAGTCCCCCCCGCAGGGATCGGTATGGCTACACCTTC. Translated, it gives CSASPPRRDRYGYTF.

This clone was recorded once. The rearrangement links TRBV5-6 to TRBJ1-5, with D perhaps TRBD1 (6 bases). This CDR3 contains 16 residues. With 2 bases removed from V and 0 bases from J, the gap between germline ends came to 12 bases. Germline V gene lookup returns CDR1 SGHDT and CDR2 YYEEEE. The DNA for the CDR3 is TGTGCCAGCAGCTTCGCAGGGGCTTATAGCAATCAGCCCCAGCATTTT. Amino acid sequence: CASSFAGAYSNQPQHF.

V usage is TRBV6-5 and J usage is TRBJ1-2; 11 bases line up with TRBD1. The CDR3 runs to 14 residues. Germline CDR1 reads MNHEY; CDR2 reads SVGAGI. V gave up 7 bases and J gave up 6 bases; unmatched junction bases: 7. The CDR3 loop reads CASTDRTGGNGYTF. In DNA form, the CDR3 reads TGTGCCAGCACCGACCGGACAGGGGGCAATGGCTACACCTTC.

This clone was counted once. This chain joins TRBV5-6 and TRBJ2-2; 7 nucleotides align to TRBD1. CDR3 size: 14 residues. V trimming: 0 bases; J trimming: 6 bases; junction bases outside the gene matches: 2. CDR1 and CDR2 (germline): SGHDT, YYEEEE. CDR3 DNA: TGTGCCAGCAGCTTGGGGCAGGGGGCCGGGGAGCTGTTTTTT. It is translated as CASSLGQGAGELFF.

The chain uses TRBV9 and TRBJ2-1; 10 bases align to TRBD2. The J segment lost 5 bases and the V segment lost 2 bases, leaving 1 base of the junction unmatched. In germline, CDR1 is SGDLS, CDR2 YYNGEE. This CDR3 is 14 amino acids long. The CDR3: CASSVSGGNNEQFF. The CDR3 DNA is TGTGCCAGCAGCGTTAGCGGGGGGAACAATGAGCAGTTCTTC. The variable domain in full, with the rest retrieved from reference TRBV9 and TRBJ2-1, is DSGVTQTPKHLITATGQRVTLRCSPRSGDLSVYWYQQSLDQGLQFLIQYYNGEERAKGNILERFSAQQFPDLHSELNLSSLELGDSALYFCASSVSGGNNEQFFGPGTRLTVL.

This rearrangement joins TRBV4-2 to TRBJ2-1; 11 bases map to TRBD1. This CDR3 has 17 residues. Trimming cost V 1 base and J 5 bases; bases outside gene matches: 7. The germline V gene has CDR1 LGHNA and CDR2 YNFKEQ. This CDR3 is CASSQGVGTGGNNEQFF. In nucleotides, the CDR3 is TGTGCCAGCAGCCAAGGGGTCGGGACAGGGGGTAACAATGAGCAGTTCTTC.

The V gene is TRBV6-5, the J gene TRBJ1-2, with D perhaps TRBD1 (6 bases). With 6 bases removed from V and 8 bases from J, the gap between germline ends came to 13 bases. Germline V gene data show CDR1 as MNHEY and CDR2 as SVGAGI. This CDR3 has 12 residues. CDR3 sequence reads: CASSPGTSGYTF. The DNA of the CDR3 is TGTGCCAGCAGCCCCGGGACATCCGGCTACACCTTC.

A word on this clone: This sample includes further DNA sequences coding for the same CDR3. V and J are TRBV29-1 and TRBJ1-2; the match to TRBD1 covers 7 bases. The CDR3 totals 11 residues. In germline, CDR1 is SQVTM, CDR2 ANQGSEA. J lost 2 bases, V lost 6 bases, and 0 bases had no gene match. The CDR3 nucleotides are TGCAGCGTGGGACAGAACTATGGCTACACCTTC. It specifies CSVGQNYGYTF. The complete variable domain, with remaining parts taken from reference TRBV29-1 and TRBJ1-2, reads SAVISQKPSRDICQRGTSLTIQCQVDSQVTMMFWYRQQPGQSLTLIATANQGSEATYESGFVIDKFPISRPNLTFSTLTVSNMSPEDSSIYLCSVGQNYGYTFGSGTRLTVV.

The rearrangement links TRBV7-3 to TRBJ2-3, with 9 bases aligning to TRBD2. This CDR3 region has 15 residues. Germline CDR1 SGHTA, CDR2 FQGTGA. V lost 8 bases and J lost 4; bases outside the gene matches: 10. Here the CDR3 reads CASAKGGGAADTQYF. In nucleotides, the CDR3 is TGTGCCAGCGCCAAAGGCGGGGGGGCCGCAGATACGCAGTATTTT.

This rearrangement joins TRBV5-1 to TRBJ1-3, with TRBD1 as a possible D gene (5 bases). Germline CDR1 is SGHRS and CDR2 is YFSETQ. The CDR3 runs to 14 residues. Trimming removed 6 bases from V and 0 bases from J, with 10 bases in between. Here the CDR3 reads CASNPGHSGNTIYF. CDR3 bases: TGCGCCAGCAATCCAGGGCACTCTGGAAACACCATATATTTT.

This chain joins TRBV9 and TRBJ2-7; TRBD2 matches at 15 bases. This CDR3 has 16 amino acids. The J segment lost 3 bases and the V segment lost 3 bases, leaving 4 bases of the junction unmatched. Per the germline V gene, CDR1 is SGDLS and CDR2 is YYNGEE. In DNA, the CDR3 is TGTGCCAGCAGCGCGGGACTAGCGGGGGGATACTACGAGCAGTACTTC. Protein: CASSAGLAGGYYEQYF. The full variable domain, its missing parts supplied by reference TRBV9 and TRBJ2-7, is DSGVTQTPKHLITATGQRVTLRCSPRSGDLSVYWYQQSLDQGLQFLIQYYNGEERAKGNILERFSAQQFPDLHSELNLSSLELGDSALYFCASSAGLAGGYYEQYFGPGTRLTVT.

The V and J genes are TRBV5-1 and TRBJ2-1; D gene ambiguous. Germline lookup yields CDR1 SGHRS and CDR2 YFSETQ. V was shortened by 1 base and J by 7 bases, with 6 bases between the two germline ends. The CDR3 spans 12 residues. CDR3 region: CASSLPENEQFF. CDR3 DNA: TGCGCCAGCAGCTTGCCAGAAAATGAGCAGTTCTTC.

The rearrangement uses TRBV4-2 and TRBJ1-6; 10 bases are a match to TRBD1. The CDR3 sequence is 16 residues long. The trim removed 3 bases at V and 8 bases at J, leaving 7 bases unmatched. Germline V gives CDR1 LGHNA, CDR2 YNFKEQ. Here the CDR3 DNA reads TGTGCCAGCAGCCACGCCCCGGACAGGGGGGATTCACCCCTCCACTTT. As protein: CASSHAPDRGDSPLHF.

V gene TRBV7-9 combines with J gene TRBJ2-3; D remains ambiguous. The germline V gene encodes CDR1 SEHNR and CDR2 FQNEAQ (reference sequence). Trimming stripped 1 base from V and 6 bases from J, with 11 bases between. The CDR3 is 14 amino acids. The CDR3 DNA reads as TGTGCCAGCAGCTTAGGGGTCTTCGGGGATACGCAGTATTTT. Its translation is CASSLGVFGDTQYF.

This chain connects TRBV4-2 to TRBJ2-1, with 9 positions matching TRBD1. V lost 3 bases to trimming and J lost 4 bases; unmatched junction nucleotides: 4. CDR1 is LGHNA, CDR2 YNFKEQ, per germline. The CDR3 is made up of 15 amino acids. The CDR3: CASSHGTGTYNEQFF. The CDR3 coding sequence is TGTGCCAGCAGCCACGGGACAGGGACATACAATGAGCAGTTCTTC.

The chain has TRBV6-1 and TRBJ1-2; 9 nucleotides match TRBD1. The J segment lost 7 bases and the V segment lost 1 base, leaving 10 bases of the junction unmatched. There are 16 residues in the CDR3. From germline, CDR1 is MNHNS and CDR2 SASEGT. This CDR3 is CASSEVLGQGLGGYTF. CDR3 sequence (DNA): TGTGCCAGCAGTGAAGTCTTGGGACAGGGACTTGGTGGCTACACCTTC.

The genes are TRBV6-6 and TRBJ1-6; 8 positions agree with TRBD1. There are 16 residues in the CDR3. CDR1 is MNHNY, CDR2 SVGAGI, per germline (reference sequence). V lost 0 bases and J lost 10; bases outside the gene matches: 8. CDR3 residues: CASSYSGRGQSSPLHF. The CDR3 coding sequence is TGTGCCAGCAGTTACTCGGGCAGGGGGCAAAGCTCACCCCTCCACTTT.

The chain has TRBV4-2 and TRBJ1-2; D is undetermined. The CDR3 totals 13 residues. The ends were cut back, 0 bases at V and 6 bases at J, with 8 bases in the middle. Per the germline V gene, CDR1 is LGHNA and CDR2 is YNFKEQ. CDR3 residues: CASSQDLFNGYTF. DNA for the CDR3: TGTGCCAGCAGCCAAGATTTATTTAATGGCTACACCTTC.

V usage is TRBV29-1 and J usage is TRBJ2-6; tentative D call: TRBD1 (5 bases). From germline, CDR1 is SQVTM and CDR2 ANQGSEA. This CDR3 spans 16 amino acids. The germline V and J ends were trimmed by 1 base and 0 bases, with 10 bases remaining between them. This CDR3 is CSVEGTPLSGANVLTF. The CDR3 bases are TGCAGCGTTGAAGGGACACCACTCTCTGGGGCCAACGTCCTGACTTTC.

CDR3 region: CASSPLGYGYTF. The DNA for the CDR3 is TGTGCCAGTAGTCCACTAGGCTATGGCTACACCTTC. The rearrangement uses TRBV19 and TRBJ1-2; D is ambiguous. The germline gives CDR1 LNHDA, CDR2 SQIVND (reference sequence). V shed 5 bases and J shed 4 bases, with 8 bases lying between them. The CDR3 loop spans 12 amino acids.

The gene calls are TRBV5-4 and TRBJ2-5; D unclear. V was trimmed by 6 bases and J by 3 bases, leaving 12 bases between them. The CDR3 runs to 13 residues. Germline CDR1 SGHNT, CDR2 YYREEE (reference sequence). This CDR3 reads CASTPGTEETQYF. CDR3 nucleotide sequence: TGTGCCAGCACCCCGGGTACCGAAGAGACCCAGTACTTC.